Listed below are T cell receptor beta chains from one sample, sequenced in a study of blood T cell repertoires in COVID-19. TCRdb's table, derived via immunoSEQ multiplex PCR, lists solely in-frame clones and lacks some. The sample holds under 200,000 clones, roughly 75% seen once. The source material was peripheral blood. The receptor source for this set is an older man with active or convalescent COVID-19. Both conserved end residues are trimmed from each CDR3.

>TRBV23-1
ASRAPSSRDRPTYEQY
>TRBV4-2
ASSQVAFSGGHYNEQF
>TRBV5-6
ASSLDDRSSYEQY
>TRBV6-2/TRBV6-3
ASSSMNQPQH
>TRBV5-1
ASSVRGSRGGEQY
>TRBV11-3
ASSASSGRMNEQF
>TRBV5-1
ASSLTRNSPLH
>TRBV24-1
ATSDPGQNYGYT
>TRBV7-8
ASSLSGGASTGELF
>TRBV11-2
ASSLGTSGNILQETQY
>TRBV7-9
ASSPRGNAVTDTQY
>TRBV7-3
ASSLSGTSLNEQF
>TRBV7-2
ASSLRYGYT
>TRBV7-9
ASSLGTGEEKLF
>TRBV30
AWSVRGTGIESEKLF
>TRBV29-1
SVEVTSEDTQY
>TRBV2
ASSGHRDWKPNEQF
>TRBV6-1
ASSEVGDRDGNTIY
>TRBV6-5
ASSRTGAGEQY
>TRBV21-1
ASSFGQGMNTEAF
>TRBV24-1
ATSDGKAEAF
>TRBV6-4
ASSDSGTGYGYT
>TRBV2
ASSPTGTEYGYT
>TRBV29-1
SVRVSYEQY
>TRBV19
ASRRGQGNQPQH
>TRBV5-6
ASSRRDKHTEAF
>TRBV7-8
ASSFRQATEAF
>TRBV3-1/TRBV3-2
ASRANQGTTGELF
>TRBV7-9
ASSLGTGDANQPQH
>TRBV19
ASSQGAAGDTGNEQF
>TRBV9
ASSVGQGDGYT
>TRBV9
ASSVGAGYLSTEAF
>TRBV4-2
ASSQDLVRAGYGYT
>TRBV9
ASSPKETGGSYGYT
>TRBV7-9
ASSLAGGRTEAF
>TRBV27
ASSFSGTPSPLH
>TRBV30
AWSGTTGGYYNEQF
>TRBV10-3
AISVQGPYEQY
>TRBV4-3
ASSQDQQGQGETQY
>TRBV29-1
STRNQGITEAF
>TRBV7-6
ASSQTGTDIEQY
>TRBV7-9
ASNPQGNTEAF
>TRBV9
ASSPTPGGQETQY
>TRBV3-1/TRBV3-2
ASSQDRIGVNTEAF
>TRBV29-1
SPARTTGNYGYT
>TRBV3-1/TRBV3-2
ASSQSLGLY